Sequencing of this TCR beta chain was carried out in a study of blood T cell repertoires in COVID-19. On the study more broadly: Sites across the United States, Italy and Spain contributed samples from acute and convalescent COVID-19. PBMCs, B-cell-depleted T cells, or T cells were the source of the cDNA or gDNA that made up the material.

The CDR3 extends over 15 amino acids. The V and J ends lost 3 bases and 0 bases, in that order; junction bases with no gene match: 2. CDR1 is SGHRS, CDR2 YFSETQ, per germline. In the study's own analysis: By means of reference gene primer amplification, nucleated cell counts were estimated. Profiled with immunoSEQ multiplex PCR; TCRdb holds only in-frame clones, not every one. V, J and clone size derive from that table, while D and trimming were established from the DNA sequence. The sample shows 150,000 to 250,000 clones, 85% to 95% of them seen only once. Seattle researchers signed up patients amid active infection and tracked them longitudinally.

This clonotype was obtained from a man in his thirties or forties with COVID-19, enrolled during active disease. What was sequenced was peripheral blood. This chain joins TRBV5-1 and TRBJ2-2; 7 nucleotides agree with TRBD1. The CDR3 coding sequence is TGCGCCAGCAGCTCGGGACAGTCGAACACCGGGGAGCTGTTTTTT. Amino acid sequence: CASSSGQSNTGELFF.